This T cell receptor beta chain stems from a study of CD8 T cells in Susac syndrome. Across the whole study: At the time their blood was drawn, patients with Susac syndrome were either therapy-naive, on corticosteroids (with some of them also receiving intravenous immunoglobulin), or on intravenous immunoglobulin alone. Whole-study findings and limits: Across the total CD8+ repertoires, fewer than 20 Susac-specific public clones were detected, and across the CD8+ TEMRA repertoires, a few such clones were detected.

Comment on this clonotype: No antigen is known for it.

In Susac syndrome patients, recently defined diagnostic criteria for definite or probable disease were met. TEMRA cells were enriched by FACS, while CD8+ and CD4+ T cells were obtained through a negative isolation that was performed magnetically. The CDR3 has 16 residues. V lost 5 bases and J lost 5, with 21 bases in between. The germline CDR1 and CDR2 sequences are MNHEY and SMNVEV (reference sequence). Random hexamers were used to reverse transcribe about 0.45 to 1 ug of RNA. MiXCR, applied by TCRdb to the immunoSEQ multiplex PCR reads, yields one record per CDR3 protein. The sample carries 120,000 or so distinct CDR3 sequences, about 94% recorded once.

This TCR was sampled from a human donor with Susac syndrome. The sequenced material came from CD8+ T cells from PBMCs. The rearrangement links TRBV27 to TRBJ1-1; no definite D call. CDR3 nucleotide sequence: TGTGCCAGCAGTCCCGAGTTAGGTTCGGAAAGGACTGAAGCTTTCTTT. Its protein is CASSPELGSERTEAFF.